The 19 T cell receptor beta chains presented below share a single source sample, sequenced in a study of molecular identifiers for immune sequencing clone quantification. TCRdb fed the PCR reads into MiXCR, producing one record per CDR3 protein. The sample holds some 65,000 distinct CDR3 sequences, roughly 18% seen once. The source material was naive CD8+ T cells from blood, with Jurkat cell RNA spiked in. Sample subset: FACS-sorted CD8+CD4-CCR7+CD45RA+ naive T cells. Receptor source: a human donor in good health. Some libraries in this study had Jurkat cell RNA spiked in.

This clonotype was counted many times. The chain links TRBV29-1 to TRBJ2-7; perhaps TRBD1 as D (5 bases). In germline, CDR1 is SQVTM, CDR2 ANQGSEA. Trimming took off 1 base at V and 1 base at J, with 5 bases between the two ends. This CDR3 is 12 amino acids long. CDR3 DNA: TGCAGCGTTGAAGCAGGGTCCTACGAGCAGTACTTC. It is translated as CSVEAGSYEQYF.

This clonotype appeared a few times. The chain employs TRBV19 and TRBJ1-1, with D possibly matching TRBD1 (5 bases). Deletions cut 3 bases from V and 1 base from J, with 9 bases between. The germline gives CDR1 LNHDA, CDR2 SQIVND (reference sequence). CDR3 length equals 14 residues. CDR3: CASSMARANTEAFF. The CDR3 coding sequence is TGTGCCAGTAGTATGGCCAGGGCGAACACTGAAGCTTTCTTT.

This clonotype was detected once. The chain joins TRBV6-5 to TRBJ2-1; TRBD2 agrees at 10 bases. CDR3 size: 15 residues. The junction had 11 bases not matched to a gene; V was cut back by 11 bases and J by 4 bases. Germline CDR1 is MNHEY and CDR2 is SVGAGI. This CDR3 reads CAGPPSAGGYNEQFF. The CDR3 DNA reads TGTGCCGGCCCCCCATCAGCGGGAGGGTACAATGAGCAGTTCTTC.

The chain links TRBV18 to TRBJ2-7, with 7 positions matching TRBD2. Germline CDR1 is KGHSH and CDR2 is LQKENI. V was clipped by 3 bases and J by 4 bases; unmatched bases: 12. The CDR3 covers 16 residues. In DNA form, the CDR3 reads TGTGCCAGCTCACCTCTTTTACGGGAGGACCCTTACGAGCAGTACTTC. Translated: CASSPLLREDPYEQYF.

The rearrangement uses TRBV27 and TRBJ2-7, with a tentative D call TRBD1 (6 bases). The germline CDR1 and CDR2 sequences are MNHEY and SMNVEV (reference sequence). CDR3 size: 15 residues. The V gene lost 5 bases and the J gene lost 3 bases, with 17 bases spanning the gap. CDR3 protein: CASSLSPGGYYEQYF. CDR3 DNA: TGTGCCAGCAGTCTCAGTCCTGGGGGCTACTACGAGCAGTACTTC.

This clonotype occurred many times. The genes are TRBV25-1 and TRBJ2-7, with D perhaps TRBD2 (6 bases). This CDR3 has 14 amino acids. Germline V gene sequence: CDR1 MGHDK, CDR2 SYGVNS. Trimming removed 2 bases from V and 3 bases from J, with 11 bases in between. This CDR3 is CASSEGIGGYEQYF. Here the CDR3 DNA reads TGTGCCAGCAGTGAAGGAATCGGGGGCTACGAGCAGTACTTC.

Comment on this clonotype: A junction end diverges from the germline sequence, so it may reflect a read error. For the CDR3, the DNA is TGTGCCAGCAGCGTAGGTGCAGGGGCAGATACGCAGTATTTT. Amino acids: CASSVGAGADTQYF. The chain uses TRBV13 and TRBJ2-3, with D tentatively TRBD1 (6 bases). CDR3 length: 14 amino acids. CDR1 is PRHDT and CDR2 is FYEKMQ in the germline V gene (reference sequence).

This clonotype was seen at least ten times. This chain connects TRBV6-1 to TRBJ2-1; TRBD2 agrees at 13 bases. The CDR3 consists of 17 residues. Germline loops: CDR1 MNHNS, CDR2 SASEGT. V lost 2 bases to trimming and J lost 6 bases; unmatched junction nucleotides: 7. The CDR3 sequence: CASSELGLAGVFNEQFF. As DNA, the CDR3 is TGTGCCAGCAGTGAACTTGGACTAGCGGGAGTCTTCAATGAGCAGTTCTTC.

The chain uses TRBV7-6 and TRBJ2-7, with D possibly TRBD1 on 5 matching bases. The CDR3 has 13 amino acids. CDR1 is SGHVS and CDR2 is FNYEAQ in the germline V gene. Trimming removed 3 bases at V and 3 bases at J, with 9 bases between. The CDR3 nucleotides are TGTGCCAGCAGCTTCTCGACAGTCTACGAGCAGTACTTC. Translated, it gives CASSFSTVYEQYF. Filled out from reference TRBV7-6 and TRBJ2-7, the complete variable domain reads GAGVSQSPRYKVTKRGQDVALRCDPISGHVSLYWYRQALGQGPEFLTYFNYEAQQDKSGLPNDRFSAERPEGSISTLTIQRTEQRDSAMYRCASSFSTVYEQYFGPGTRLTVT.

This clonotype was counted many times. J is TRBJ2-4 and V is TRBV12-3 or TRBV12-4; D is uncertain. This CDR3 comprises 14 residues. V was clipped by 7 bases and J by 0 bases, with 10 bases between them. The CDR3 DNA follows: TGTGCCAGCATCGATCCTCTAGCCAAAAACATTCAGTACTTC. Its translation is CASIDPLAKNIQYF.

The chain carries TRBV7-3 and TRBJ1-1, with TRBD1 matching over 8 bases. CDR3 length: 13 amino acids. V dropped 5 bases and J dropped 6; count of bases not matched to a gene: 5. CDR1 and CDR2 from the germline V gene are SGHTA and FQGTGA. CDR3 protein: CASSKQGAAEAFF. DNA for the CDR3: TGTGCCAGCAGCAAGCAGGGGGCCGCTGAAGCTTTCTTT.

This clonotype was detected ten times or more. The chain has TRBV6-5 and TRBJ2-7; 15 positions agree with TRBD2. The germline gives CDR1 MNHEY, CDR2 SVGAGI. CDR3 length equals 14 residues. Trimming at V came to 7 bases and at J to 4 bases, leaving 2 bases not matched to a gene. Here the CDR3 DNA reads TGTGCCAGCACCGGACTAGCGGGAGGGTACGAGCAGTACTTC. Translated, it gives CASTGLAGGYEQYF.

A single count supports this clonotype. A much larger clone is a single base away; this may be a read error. The V call is TRBV28, the J call TRBJ2-4; possibly TRBD2 for D (7 bases). Germline CDR1 reads MDHEN; CDR2 reads SYDVKM. The CDR3 covers 17 residues. V lost 4 bases to trimming and J lost 9 bases, with 25 bases between them. This chain's CDR3 is CASSSLPRLGGATIQYF. The DNA for the CDR3 is TGTGCCAGCAGTTCCTTGCCTAGACTAGGGGGGGCAACCATTCAGTACTTC. Combining the CDR3 with reference TRBV28 and TRBJ2-4 gives the whole variable domain DVKVTQSSRYLVKRTGEKVFLECVQDMDHENMFWYRQDPGLGLRLIYFSYDVKMKEKGDIPEGYSVSREKKERFSLILESASTNQTSMYLCASSSLPRLGGATIQYFGAGTRLSVL.

A few counts support this clonotype. This sequence joins TRBV6-5 and TRBJ2-1; no clear D gene. Trimming pared 0 bases from V and 6 bases from J, leaving 15 bases between. This CDR3 region has 16 residues. Germline CDR1 reads MNHEY; CDR2 reads SVGAGI. The CDR3 sequence is CASSYSTGRISNEQFF. CDR3 bases: TGTGCCAGCAGTTACTCTACTGGGCGGATTAGCAATGAGCAGTTCTTC.

This clonotype has a single count. Since the CDR3 does not end with the conserved phenylalanine or tryptophan, this likely comes from a read error. J is TRBJ1-6 and V is TRBV7-9; unclear D gene. The germline gives CDR1 SEHNR, CDR2 FQNEAQ (reference sequence). The CDR3 consists of 15 residues. Deletions cut 5 bases from V and 10 bases from J, with 18 bases between. DNA for the CDR3: TGTGCCAGCAGCCCACGAGTAGCTCGGGGATCACCCCTCCACCTT. Translated, it gives CASSPRVARGSPLHL.

At least ten counts were recorded for this clonotype. V gene TRBV7-3 combines with J gene TRBJ2-1; D assignment may be TRBD1 or TRBD2 (5 bases each). V was shortened by 5 bases and J by 6 bases, with 17 bases between the two germline ends. The CDR3 is 15 residues long. CDR1 is SGHTA and CDR2 is FQGTGA in the germline V gene. CDR3 in DNA: TGTGCCAGCAGCCAGCCCCCTGCAGGGAGCAATGAGCAGTTCTTC. Residues: CASSQPPAGSNEQFF. The full variable domain, its missing parts supplied by reference TRBV7-3 and TRBJ2-1, is GAGVSQTPSNKVTEKGKYVELRCDPISGHTALYWYRQSLGQGPEFLIYFQGTGAADDSGLPNDRFFAVRPEGSVSTLKIQRTERGDSAVYLCASSQPPAGSNEQFFGPGTRLTVL.

This clonotype was observed a handful of times. The rearrangement joins TRBV3-1 to TRBJ2-1; maybe TRBD2 (6 bases). The CDR3 is made up of 16 amino acids. Trimming cost V 0 bases and J 3 bases, with 12 bases left between them. In germline, CDR1 is LGHDT, CDR2 YNNKEL (reference sequence). Here the CDR3 reads CASSQDGEVDYNEQFF. The CDR3 DNA is TGTGCCAGCAGCCAAGATGGGGAGGTGGACTACAATGAGCAGTTCTTC.

The V gene is TRBV28, the J gene TRBJ2-2, with TRBD1 matching 11 bases. This CDR3 contains 19 residues. The V and J ends lost 4 bases and 2 bases, in that order; junction bases with no gene match: 12. CDR1 is MDHEN, CDR2 SYDVKM, per germline. The CDR3, as DNA: TGTGCCAGCAGTTCAAGGGCGCTTGGGACAGGGGGAAACACCGGGGAGCTGTTTTTT. Amino acids: CASSSRALGTGGNTGELFF.

The genes are TRBV28 and TRBJ2-7; 8 bases align to TRBD1. The V and J ends lost 8 bases and 5 bases, in that order; junction bases with no gene match: 8. The CDR3 is 13 residues long. Germline V lookup: CDR1 MDHEN, CDR2 SYDVKM. For the CDR3, the DNA is TGTGCCAGCGGAACCTCAGGGGGCGACGAGCAGTACTTC. Residues: CASGTSGGDEQYF.